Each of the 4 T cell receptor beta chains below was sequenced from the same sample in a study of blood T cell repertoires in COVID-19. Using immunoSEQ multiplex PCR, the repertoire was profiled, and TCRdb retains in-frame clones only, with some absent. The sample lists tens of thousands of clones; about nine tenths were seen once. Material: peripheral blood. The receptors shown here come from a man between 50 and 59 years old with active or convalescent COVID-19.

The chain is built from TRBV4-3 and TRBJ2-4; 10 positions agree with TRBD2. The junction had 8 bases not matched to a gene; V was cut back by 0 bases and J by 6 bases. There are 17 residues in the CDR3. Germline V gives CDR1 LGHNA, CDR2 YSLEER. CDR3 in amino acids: CASSQDWLAGVGNIQYF. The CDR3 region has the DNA TGCGCCAGCAGCCAAGATTGGCTAGCGGGAGTTGGAAACATTCAGTACTTC.

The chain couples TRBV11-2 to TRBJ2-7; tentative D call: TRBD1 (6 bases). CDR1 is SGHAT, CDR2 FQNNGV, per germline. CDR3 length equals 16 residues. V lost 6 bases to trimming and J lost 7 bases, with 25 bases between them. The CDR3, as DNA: TGTGCCAGCAGTCCCGTCGGGGACCCGTGGACAGTGGAGCAGTACTTC. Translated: CASSPVGDPWTVEQYF.

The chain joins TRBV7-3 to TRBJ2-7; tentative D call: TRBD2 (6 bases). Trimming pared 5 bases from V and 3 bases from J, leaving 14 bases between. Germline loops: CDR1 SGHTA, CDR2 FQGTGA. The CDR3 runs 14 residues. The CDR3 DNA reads TGTGCCAGCAGCCCTCGACTAGATGGCTACGAGCAGTACTTC. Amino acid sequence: CASSPRLDGYEQYF.

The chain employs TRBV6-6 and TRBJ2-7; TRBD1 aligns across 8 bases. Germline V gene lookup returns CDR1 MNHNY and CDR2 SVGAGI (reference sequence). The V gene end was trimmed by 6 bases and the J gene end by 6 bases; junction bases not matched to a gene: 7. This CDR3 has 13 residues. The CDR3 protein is CASRKGQGGEQYF. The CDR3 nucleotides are TGTGCCAGCAGAAAAGGACAGGGCGGCGAGCAGTACTTC.